This T cell receptor (beta chain) was found in a study of blood T cell repertoires in COVID-19. Study-wide context: The origin of the acute and convalescent COVID-19 samples was the United States, Italy and Spain.

Authors' data handling: Amplification of reference gene primers provided the estimated nucleated cell counts. Generated by immunoSEQ multiplex PCR, the TCRdb table keeps only in-frame clones and is missing some. For V, J and clone size, that table is used; D and trimming come from the DNA. In the table there are around 79,000 clones, approximately 90% of which are singletons. What was sequenced was peripheral blood. This TCR was sampled from a man in his sixties or seventies with active or convalescent COVID-19.

The CDR3 sequence is CASSWDRSYSYEQYF. DNA for the CDR3: TGTGCCAGCAGCTGGGACAGATCTTATTCCTACGAGCAGTACTTC. The gene calls are TRBV7-8 and TRBJ2-7, with 7 nucleotides matching TRBD1. The J segment lost 1 base and the V segment lost 4 bases, leaving 7 bases of the junction unmatched. The germline V gene encodes CDR1 SGHVS and CDR2 FQNEAQ. The CDR3 has 15 residues. The whole variable domain, remainder taken from reference TRBV7-8 and TRBJ2-7, is GAGVSQSPRYKVAKRGQDVALRCDPISGHVSLFWYQQALGQGPEFLTYFQNEAQLDKSGLPSDRFFAERPEGSVSTLKIQRTQQEDSAVYLCASSWDRSYSYEQYFGPGTRLTVT.